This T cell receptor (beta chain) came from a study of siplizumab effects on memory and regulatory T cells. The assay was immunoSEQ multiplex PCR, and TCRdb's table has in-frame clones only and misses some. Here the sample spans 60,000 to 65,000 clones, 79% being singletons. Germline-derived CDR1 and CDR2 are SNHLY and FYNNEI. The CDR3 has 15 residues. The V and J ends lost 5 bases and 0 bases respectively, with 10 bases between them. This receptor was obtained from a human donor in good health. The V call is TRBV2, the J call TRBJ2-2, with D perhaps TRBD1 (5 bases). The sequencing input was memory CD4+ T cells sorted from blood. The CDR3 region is CASSRRATNTGELFF. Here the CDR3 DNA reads TGTGCCAGCAGTCGCAGGGCTACGAACACCGGGGAGCTGTTTTTT.